This T cell receptor beta chain was sequenced for a study of vaccination and CD4 T cells after COVID-19. About the study: Six males and four females, two of them Hispanic, were enrolled as convalescents.

General observations from the study: Researchers report that a median about 86% of reactive clones in convalescent patients surfaced only post-vaccination.

V lost 7 bases and J lost 5; bases outside the gene matches: 8. The CDR3 is 14 amino acids. The Oncomine TCR Beta short-read assay was applied to DNA of cultured CD4+ T cells. Someone extracted genomic DNA from cultured CD4+ T cells. From the PCR reads, TCRdb called clonotypes with MiXCR, one entry per CDR3 protein. The sample contains roughly 23,000 distinct CDR3 sequences, roughly 62% of which appear only once. Treatment defined: roughly 10-day PBMC culture with coronavirus spike peptide pools or control peptides (ViraFEST assay). This clonotype occurred a few times. Its target is not known. The receptor was derived from a human donor who received a COVID-19 vaccine. The chain links TRBV12-3 or TRBV12-4 to TRBJ1-2, with 9 bases aligning to TRBD1. This sample comprised CD4+ T cells from blood, cultured in vitro, obtained after SARS-CoV-2 vaccination. CDR3 sequence: CASTLQGAYYGYTF. DNA of the CDR3: TGTGCCAGCACCTTACAGGGGGCGTATTATGGCTACACCTTC.